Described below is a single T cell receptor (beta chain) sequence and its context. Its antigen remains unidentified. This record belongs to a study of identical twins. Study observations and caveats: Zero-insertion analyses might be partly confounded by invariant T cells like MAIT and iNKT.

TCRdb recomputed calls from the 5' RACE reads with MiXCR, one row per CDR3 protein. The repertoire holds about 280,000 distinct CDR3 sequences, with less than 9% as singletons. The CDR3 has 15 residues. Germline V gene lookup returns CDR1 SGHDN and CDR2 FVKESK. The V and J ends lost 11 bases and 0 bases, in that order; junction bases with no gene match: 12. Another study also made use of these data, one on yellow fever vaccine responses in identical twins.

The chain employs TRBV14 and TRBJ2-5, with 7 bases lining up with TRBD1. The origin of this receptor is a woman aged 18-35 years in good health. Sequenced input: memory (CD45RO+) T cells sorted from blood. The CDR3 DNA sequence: TGTGCCTCCAAGGGGGCTAGCCCGTACCAAGAGACCCAGTACTTC. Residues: CASKGASPYQETQYF.